This T cell receptor (beta chain) was recorded in a study of shared clonotypes between healthy human individuals. Study-wide results and caveats: Estimated clonotype richness was generally higher in naive than memory subsets.

About this clone itself: Its antigen is still unknown.

An approximately 200 ng quantity of DNA, 29,000 or so T cell genomes, went into the sorted-subset replicate PCRs. Clones were read by immunoSEQ multiplex PCR, and TCRdb kept only the in-frame ones, dropping some. The sample records a few hundred thousand clones, 80% to 90% being singletons. The trim removed 4 bases at V and 5 bases at J, leaving 11 bases unmatched. The CDR3 spans 16 residues. Germline V gene lookup returns CDR1 SGDLS and CDR2 YYNGEE. CD45RO+ cells joined CCR7-negative CD45RA+ TemRA cells to form CD8 memory. The receptor comes from a young man in good health. The rearrangement links TRBV9 to TRBJ1-4; 7 bases are a match to TRBD1. Input material: memory CD8+ T cells sorted from blood. Subset in this sample: CD45RO+ cells pooled with CCR7-negative TemRA cells. CDR3 bases: TGTGCCAGCAGCCCCCGGTTTGGGACAGACAATGAAAAACTGTTTTTT. Translation: CASSPRFGTDNEKLFF.